The 24 T cell receptor beta chains in this list originate from one sample, sequenced in a study of early T cells in non-severe SARS-CoV-2 infection. TCRdb independently ran MiXCR on the 5' RACE reads; one entry per CDR3 protein. The sample includes 65,000 to 95,000 distinct CDR3 sequences, around 14% of them seen just once. The sequencing input was whole blood. Receptors originate from an adult who was a healthcare worker with PCR-confirmed SARS-CoV-2 infection or an uninfected control (not recorded which).

The chain joins TRBV5-4 to TRBJ2-7; D not certain. Trimming stripped 2 bases from V and 7 bases from J, with 13 bases between. This CDR3 is built from 13 residues. Germline V gene lookup returns CDR1 SGHNT and CDR2 YYREEE (reference sequence). The CDR3 DNA sequence: TGTGCCAGCAGCTTAACCCTTTGGGGTGAGCAGTACTTC. It encodes CASSLTLWGEQYF.

This chain joins TRBV20-1 and TRBJ2-7, with TRBD1 as a possible D gene (6 bases). The V gene's germline CDR1 is DFQATT and CDR2 SNEGSKA (reference sequence). The CDR3 covers 14 residues. V was shortened by 3 bases and J by 2 bases, with 14 bases between the two germline ends. CDR3 sequence: CSASPPQGPYEQYF. The CDR3 bases are TGCAGTGCTAGCCCCCCACAGGGACCCTACGAGCAGTACTTC.

The sample holds many counts of this clonotype. This CDR3 is CASSQDRRDTQYF. The CDR3 DNA reads TGTGCCAGCAGCCAAGATCGGAGGGATACGCAGTATTTT. The chain employs TRBV3-1 and TRBJ2-3; a weak D match, TRBD2 (5 bases). Germline V gives CDR1 LGHDT, CDR2 YNNKEL (reference sequence). This CDR3 has 13 residues. Trimming left V 0 bases short and J 6 bases short, with 7 bases between.

The chain combines TRBV5-1 with TRBJ1-4; 8 bases are a match to TRBD1. With 2 bases clipped from V and 0 bases from J, the junction kept 3 bases outside the gene matches. Per germline, CDR1 SGHRS and CDR2 YFSETQ. The CDR3 loop spans 16 amino acids. CDR3 loop: CASSLPGQATNEKLFF. Here the CDR3 DNA reads TGCGCCAGCAGCTTACCGGGACAGGCAACTAATGAAAAACTGTTTTTT.

This chain links TRBV2 with TRBJ1-4; tentatively, D is TRBD1 (5 bases). The V end was cut by 7 bases, the J end by 5 bases, with 11 bases between. Germline CDR1 reads SNHLY; CDR2 reads FYNNEI. This CDR3 is 13 amino acids long. The CDR3 DNA reads as TGTGCCAGCACCCAGGGACTGAATGAAAAACTGTTTTTT. This codes for CASTQGLNEKLFF.

This chain uses TRBV18 with TRBJ2-1; the D gene is possibly TRBD1 (6 bases). CDR3 length equals 13 residues. Germline V gives CDR1 KGHSH, CDR2 LQKENI. V dropped 0 bases and J dropped 12 bases, with 12 bases sitting between them. CDR3: CASSPPTGLGQFF. The CDR3 DNA reads TGTGCCAGCTCACCACCGACAGGTCTAGGGCAGTTCTTC.

V usage is TRBV7-2 and J usage is TRBJ2-3; D gene unclear. V lost 5 bases and J lost 2, with 8 bases in between. This CDR3 has 13 residues. Germline assignment: CDR1 SGHTA and CDR2 FQGNSA. The DNA for the CDR3 is TGTGCCAGCAGCGACGTGCCCACAGATACGCAGTATTTT. The encoded protein is CASSDVPTDTQYF. Using reference TRBV7-2 and TRBJ2-3 for the parts outside the CDR3, the full variable domain is GAGVSQSPSNKVTEKGKDVELRCDPISGHTALYWYRQSLGQGLEFLIYFQGNSAPDKSGLPSDRFSAERTGGSVSTLTIQRTQQEDSAVYLCASSDVPTDTQYFGPGTRLTVL.

This clonotype was recorded a few times. The V gene is TRBV19, the J gene TRBJ2-7; D might be TRBD1 (5 bases). The germline V and J ends were trimmed by 6 bases and 3 bases, with 9 bases remaining between them. The CDR3 contains 12 residues. Germline-derived CDR1 and CDR2 are LNHDA and SQIVND (reference sequence). CDR3 sequence reads: CASRSGNYEQYF. DNA of the CDR3: TGTGCCAGTAGATCAGGGAACTACGAGCAGTACTTC.

This clonotype was found a few times. V and J are TRBV19 and TRBJ2-2, with 10 nucleotides matching TRBD2. Germline trimming cut 4 bases from V and 2 bases from J; bases unmatched to any gene: 4. This CDR3 region has 16 residues. CDR1 and CDR2 from the germline V gene are LNHDA and SQIVND (reference sequence). The CDR3 sequence: CASSKLAGDNTGELFF. The CDR3 region has the DNA TGTGCCAGTAGTAAGCTAGCGGGGGACAACACCGGGGAGCTGTTTTTT.

This clonotype was observed many times. V is TRBV10-2 and J is TRBJ1-6; D not resolved. CDR1 and CDR2 from the germline V gene are WSHSY and SAAADI. The CDR3 contains 11 residues. V was clipped by 6 bases and J by 7 bases, with 4 bases between them. The CDR3 reads CASSENSPLHF. The CDR3 DNA follows: TGCGCCAGCAGCGAAAATTCACCCCTCCACTTT.

This clonotype has a handful of counts. The chain's CDR3 is CASSLTGPSSYNSPLHF. For the CDR3, the DNA is TGTGCCAGCAGCCTTACAGGGCCGAGCTCCTATAATTCACCCCTCCACTTT. The chain carries TRBV7-3 and TRBJ1-6, with D perhaps matching TRBD1 (6 bases). Trimming stripped 5 bases from V and 0 bases from J, with 14 bases between. CDR3 length equals 17 residues. Germline lookup yields CDR1 SGHTA and CDR2 FQGTGA.

This clonotype turned up a few times. V usage is TRBV18 and J usage is TRBJ2-3, with unresolved D. With 1 base removed from V and 0 bases from J, the gap between germline ends came to 8 bases. Germline V lookup: CDR1 KGHSH, CDR2 LQKENI. This CDR3 has 15 amino acids. CDR3 bases: TGTGCCAGCTCACCACGAGCCGTTAGCACAGATACGCAGTATTTT. This codes for CASSPRAVSTDTQYF. Looking up the rest from reference TRBV18 and TRBJ2-3 gives the full variable domain: NAGVMQNPRHLVRRRGQEARLRCSPMKGHSHVYWYRQLPEEGLKFMVYLQKENIIDESGMPKERFSAEFPKEGPSILRIQQVVRGDSAAYFCASSPRAVSTDTQYFGPGTRLTVL.

This clonotype was seen more than once but under ten times. The chain employs TRBV11-2 and TRBJ2-3; perhaps D is TRBD1 or TRBD2 (5 bases each). This CDR3 comprises 15 residues. Germline V CDR1 and CDR2: SGHAT, FQNNGV. With 3 bases removed from V and 2 bases from J, the gap between germline ends came to 12 bases. CDR3 DNA sequence: TGTGCCAGCAGCTTGGGGGAGATCGCCACAGATACGCAGTATTTT. It specifies CASSLGEIATDTQYF.

This clonotype has just a few counts. J is TRBJ2-6 and V is TRBV7-2; TRBD1 might be the D (5 bases). Trimming stripped 8 bases from V and 0 bases from J, with 17 bases between. Germline lookup yields CDR1 SGHTA and CDR2 FQGNSA. The CDR3 sequence is 17 residues long. This chain's CDR3 is CASQTRTSISGANVLTF. The CDR3 coding sequence is TGTGCCAGCCAAACGAGGACATCGATCTCTGGGGCCAACGTCCTGACTTTC. Using reference TRBV7-2 and TRBJ2-6 for the parts outside the CDR3, the full variable domain is GAGVSQSPSNKVTEKGKDVELRCDPISGHTALYWYRQSLGQGLEFLIYFQGNSAPDKSGLPSDRFSAERTGGSVSTLTIQRTQQEDSAVYLCASQTRTSISGANVLTFGAGSRLTVL.

The CDR3 nucleotides read TGTGCCACTACGGGACAGAGGAACACTGAAGCTTTCTTT. It yields the protein CATTGQRNTEAFF. The rearrangement links TRBV6-5 to TRBJ1-1; 7 positions match TRBD1. Per the germline V gene, CDR1 is MNHEY and CDR2 is SVGAGI. After removal of 10 bases from V and 1 base from J, the junction contained 6 bases not matched to a gene. The CDR3 contains 13 residues.

The CDR3 region has the DNA TGTGCCAGCAGCCTAGGGGTCTGGGGAGCTTTCTTT. This sequence encodes CASSLGVWGAFF. The chain has TRBV7-2 and TRBJ1-1, with a weak D call TRBD1 (5 bases). The V gene lost 5 bases and the J gene lost 10 bases, with 14 bases spanning the gap. CDR3 length equals 12 residues. Germline CDR1 and CDR2: SGHTA and FQGNSA.

The J gene is TRBJ2-1, the V gene TRBV7-9, with TRBD2 as a possible D gene (6 bases). Germline V gene sequence: CDR1 SEHNR, CDR2 FQNEAQ (reference sequence). The CDR3 contains 14 residues. Trimming took 4 bases from V and 5 from J, leaving 12 bases between them. Here the CDR3 reads CASSWGGNNNEQFF. As DNA, the CDR3 is TGTGCCAGCAGCTGGGGCGGGAACAACAATGAGCAGTTCTTC.

The table lists this clonotype with many counts. The V and J genes are TRBV6-2 or TRBV6-3 and TRBJ2-1, with 7 positions matching TRBD2. Losses at the gene ends were 5 bases for V and 8 bases for J; bases not matched to a gene: 9. CDR3 size: 14 residues. Germline V gene sequence: CDR1 MNHEY, CDR2 SVGEGT. The CDR3 protein is CASSRLAALYEQFF. The CDR3, as DNA: TGTGCCAGCAGTCGACTAGCAGCCCTTTATGAGCAGTTCTTC.

Ten or more counts support this clonotype. The rearrangement uses TRBV15 and TRBJ2-7, with 10 bases fitting TRBD1. Germline assignment: CDR1 LNHNV and CDR2 YYDKDF (reference sequence). This CDR3 contains 16 residues. J lost 5 bases, V lost 0 bases, and 7 bases had no gene match. This CDR3 is CATSRDLIGTGDEQYF. The CDR3 DNA is TGTGCCACCAGCAGAGATCTTATAGGGACAGGGGACGAGCAGTACTTC.

The chain carries TRBV2 and TRBJ2-7; tentative D call: TRBD2 (5 bases). Germline CDR1 reads SNHLY; CDR2 reads FYNNEI. The V end was cut by 4 bases, the J end by 1 base, with 5 bases between. The CDR3 sequence is 12 residues long. CDR3 amino acids: CASSGESYEQYF. CDR3 in DNA: TGTGCCAGCAGTGGGGAGTCCTACGAGCAGTACTTC.

The rearrangement links TRBV2 to TRBJ1-2; D remains ambiguous. CDR3 size: 11 residues. V was shortened by 9 bases and J by 0 bases, with 5 bases between the two germline ends. In germline, CDR1 is SNHLY, CDR2 FYNNEI. CDR3 sequence reads: CARATNYGYTF. In nucleotides, the CDR3 is TGTGCCAGGGCAACTAACTATGGCTACACCTTC. Together with reference TRBV2 and TRBJ1-2, the CDR3 gives the full variable domain: EPEVTQTPSHQVTQMGQEVILRCVPISNHLYFYWYRQILGQKVEFLVSFYNNEISEKSEIFDDQFSVERPDGSNFTLKIRSTKLEDSAMYFCARATNYGYTFGSGTRLTVV.

V is TRBV20-1 and J is TRBJ2-1; TRBD2 matches at 8 bases. The CDR3 runs to 14 residues. Germline CDR1 is DFQATT and CDR2 is SNEGSKA (reference sequence). With 6 bases clipped from V and 6 bases from J, the junction kept 10 bases outside the gene matches. CDR3 loop: CSAPGGSEINEQFF. DNA of the CDR3: TGCAGTGCCCCGGGGGGGAGCGAAATCAATGAGCAGTTCTTC.

This clonotype was counted many times. The chain has TRBV6-4 and TRBJ2-1; maybe TRBD2 (5 bases). V lost 5 bases to trimming and J lost 0 bases, with 5 bases between them. The CDR3 contains 13 residues. Germline V CDR1 and CDR2: MRHNA, SNTAGT. The DNA of the CDR3 is TGTGCCAGCAGTAGCGGCTCCTACAATGAGCAGTTCTTC. It is translated as CASSSGSYNEQFF.

This clonotype was detected many times. The genes are TRBV11-2 and TRBJ1-1; D uncertain. This CDR3 is built from 13 residues. Trimming took off 4 bases at V and 4 bases at J, with 10 bases between the two ends. Germline lookup yields CDR1 SGHAT and CDR2 FQNNGV. The CDR3 reads CASSSDGGTEAFF. As DNA, the CDR3 is TGTGCCAGCAGCTCCGACGGAGGCACTGAAGCTTTCTTT. Full variable domain (missing parts from reference TRBV11-2 and TRBJ1-1): EAGVAQSPRYKIIEKRQSVAFWCNPISGHATLYWYQQILGQGPKLLIQFQNNGVVDDSQLPKDRFSAERLKGVDSTLKIQPAKLEDSAVYLCASSSDGGTEAFFGQGTRLTVV.